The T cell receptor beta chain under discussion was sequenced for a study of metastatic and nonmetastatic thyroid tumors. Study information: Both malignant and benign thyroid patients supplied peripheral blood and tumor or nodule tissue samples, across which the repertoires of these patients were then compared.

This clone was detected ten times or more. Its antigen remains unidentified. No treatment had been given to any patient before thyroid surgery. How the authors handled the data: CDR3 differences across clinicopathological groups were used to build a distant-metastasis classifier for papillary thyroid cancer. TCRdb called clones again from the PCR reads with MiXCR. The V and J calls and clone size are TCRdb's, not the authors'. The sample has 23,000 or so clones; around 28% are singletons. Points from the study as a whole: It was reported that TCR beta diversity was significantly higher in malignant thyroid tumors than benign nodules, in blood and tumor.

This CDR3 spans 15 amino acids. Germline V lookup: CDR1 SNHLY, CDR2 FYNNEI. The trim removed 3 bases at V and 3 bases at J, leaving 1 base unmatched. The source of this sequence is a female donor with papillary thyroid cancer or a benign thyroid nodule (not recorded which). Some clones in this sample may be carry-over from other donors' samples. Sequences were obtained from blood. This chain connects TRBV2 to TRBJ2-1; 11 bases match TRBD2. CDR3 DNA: TGTGCCAGCAGTGATACTAGCGGGAGCTACAATGAGCAGTTCTTC. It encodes CASSDTSGSYNEQFF.